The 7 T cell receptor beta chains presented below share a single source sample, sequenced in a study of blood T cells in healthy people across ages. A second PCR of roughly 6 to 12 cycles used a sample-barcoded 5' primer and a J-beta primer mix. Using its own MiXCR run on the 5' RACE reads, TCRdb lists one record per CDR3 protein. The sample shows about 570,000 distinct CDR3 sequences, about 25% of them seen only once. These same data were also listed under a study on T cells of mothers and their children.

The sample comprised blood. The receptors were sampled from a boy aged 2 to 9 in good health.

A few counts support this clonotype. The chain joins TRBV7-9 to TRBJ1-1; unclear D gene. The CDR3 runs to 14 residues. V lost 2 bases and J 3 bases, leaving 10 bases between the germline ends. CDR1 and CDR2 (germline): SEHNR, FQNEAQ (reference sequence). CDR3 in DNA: TGTGCCAGCAGCTTATCAGGCCGAGACACTGAAGCTTTCTTT. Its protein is CASSLSGRDTEAFF.

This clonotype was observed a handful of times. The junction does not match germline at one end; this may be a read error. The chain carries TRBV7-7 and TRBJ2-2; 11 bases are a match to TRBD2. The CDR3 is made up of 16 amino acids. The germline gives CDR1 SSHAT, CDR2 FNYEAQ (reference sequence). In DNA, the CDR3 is TGTGCTAGCATGCCCGGGACTAGCGGATACACCGGGGAGCTGTTTTTT. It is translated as CASMPGTSGYTGELFF.

CDR3 nucleotides: TGTGCCAGCAGCCAAGTGCTAAAGGGCGGAAAATACTTC. This sequence encodes CASSQVLKGGKYF. The chain employs TRBV14 and TRBJ2-7; D not certain. The germline V and J ends were trimmed by 1 base and 13 bases, with 17 bases remaining between them. CDR3 size: 13 residues. Germline V gene sequence: CDR1 SGHDN, CDR2 FVKESK.

The CDR3 DNA reads as TGTGCCAGCACCCCTGGGACGGGCTATGGCTACACCTTC. Its translation is CASTPGTGYGYTF. The rearrangement uses TRBV6-6 and TRBJ1-2; a possible D gene is TRBD1 (5 bases). Germline CDR1 reads MNHNY; CDR2 reads SVGAGI (reference sequence). CDR3 length: 13 residues. The germline V and J ends were trimmed by 7 bases and 4 bases, with 13 bases remaining between them.

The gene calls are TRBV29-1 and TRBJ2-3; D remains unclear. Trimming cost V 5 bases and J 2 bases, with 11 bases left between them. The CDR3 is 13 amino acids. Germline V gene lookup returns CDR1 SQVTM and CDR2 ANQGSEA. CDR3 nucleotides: TGCAGCGTTCGTGACTCTAACACAGATACGCAGTATTTT. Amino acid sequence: CSVRDSNTDTQYF.

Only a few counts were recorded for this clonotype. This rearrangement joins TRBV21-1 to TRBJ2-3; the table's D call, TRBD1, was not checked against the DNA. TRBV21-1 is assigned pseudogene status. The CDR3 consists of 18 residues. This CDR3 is CASSNTIGTTGFFNTQYF. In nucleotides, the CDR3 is TGTGCCAGCAGCAACACGATCGGGACCACTGGTTTTTTCAATACGCAGTATTTT.

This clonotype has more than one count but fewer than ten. The CDR3 nucleotides read TGTGCCAGCAGAAGAACAGGGGGCGGAGGCCACACCTTC. Translated: CASRRTGGGGHTF. The V call is TRBV28, the J call TRBJ1-2; 9 nucleotides match TRBD1. The germline gives CDR1 MDHEN, CDR2 SYDVKM. V gave up 6 bases and J gave up 12 bases; unmatched junction bases: 11. The CDR3 runs to 13 residues.